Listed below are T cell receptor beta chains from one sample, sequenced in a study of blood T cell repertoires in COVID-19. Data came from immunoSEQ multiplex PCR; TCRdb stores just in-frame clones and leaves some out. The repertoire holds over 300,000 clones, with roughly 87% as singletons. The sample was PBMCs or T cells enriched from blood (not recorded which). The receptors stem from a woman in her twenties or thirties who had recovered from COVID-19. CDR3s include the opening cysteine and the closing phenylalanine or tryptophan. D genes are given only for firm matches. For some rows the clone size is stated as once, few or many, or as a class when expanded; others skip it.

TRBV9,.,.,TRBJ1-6,TGTGCCAGCAGCGTAGTGGCAGGGAATCGTAATTCACCCCTCCACTTT,CASSVVAGNRNSPLHF
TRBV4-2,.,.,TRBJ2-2,TGTGCCAGCAGCCTCCCACCGCAGGGGTCCGCCGGGGAGCTGTTTTTT,CASSLPPQGSAGELFF
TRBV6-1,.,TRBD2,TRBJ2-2,TGTGCCAGCAGTGAAGACCCCCTTTTGCTAGCGGGGCGGGGCGGGGAGCTGTTTTTT,CASSEDPLLLAGRGGELFF
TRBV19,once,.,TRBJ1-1,TGTGCCAGTAGTCAGGGGATGAACACTGAAGCTTTCTTT,CASSQGMNTEAFF
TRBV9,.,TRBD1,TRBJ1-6,TGTGCCAGCAACGGACAGGGGGGTTCACCCCTCCACTTT,CASNGQGGSPLHF
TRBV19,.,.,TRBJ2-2,TGTGCCTCCAGGCGCGGTGGCAGGGGGGAGAACACCGGGGAGCTGTTTTTT,CASRRGGRGENTGELFF
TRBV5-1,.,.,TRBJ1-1,TGCGCCAGCAGCTTGGGCAGGGCCAACACTGAAGCTTTCTTT,CASSLGRANTEAFF
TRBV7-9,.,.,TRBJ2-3,TGTGCCAGCAGCTTACGGGGAACTAGCACAGATACGCAGTATTTT,CASSLRGTSTDTQYF
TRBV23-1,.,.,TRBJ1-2,TGCGCCAGCAAGGGGCCTCATGGCTACACCTTC,CASKGPHGYTF
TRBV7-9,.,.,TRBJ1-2,TGTGCCAGCGAAGGGGCTAACTATGGCTACACCTTC,CASEGANYGYTF
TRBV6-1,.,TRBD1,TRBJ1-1,TGTGCCAGCAGTGAAGTTTTTGGGACAGGGGTAACTGAAGCTTTCTTT,CASSEVFGTGVTEAFF
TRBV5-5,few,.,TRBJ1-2,TGTGCCAGCAGCTGGGAGGGGGATTCTAACTATGGCTACACCTTC,CASSWEGDSNYGYTF
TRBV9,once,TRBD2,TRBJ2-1,TGTGCCAGCAGCCCCCGGACTAGCGACAATGAGCAGTTCTTC,CASSPRTSDNEQFF
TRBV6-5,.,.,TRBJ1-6,TGTGCCAGCAGCCCACAGGGTACGAATTCACCCCTCCACTTT,CASSPQGTNSPLHF
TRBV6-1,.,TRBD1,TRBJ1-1,TGTGCCAGCAGTGCCCGGGGGGACAGGATGAACACTGAAGCTTTCTTT,CASSARGDRMNTEAFF
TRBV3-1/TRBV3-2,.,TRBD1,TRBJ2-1,TGTGCCAGCAGCCAGGTCACAGGGGTCCCTCAAGGTGAGCAGTTCTTC,CASSQVTGVPQGEQFF
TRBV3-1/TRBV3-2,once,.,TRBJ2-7,TGTGCCAGCAGCCAAGTCAGCTTCAACAGGCAGTACTTC,CASSQVSFNRQYF
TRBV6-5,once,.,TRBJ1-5,TGTGCCAGCAGGGGAGGGGATCAGCCCCAGCATTTT,CASRGGDQPQHF
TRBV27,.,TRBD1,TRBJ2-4,TGTGCCAGCAGTATGACAGGGATTGCCAAAAACATTCAGTACTTC,CASSMTGIAKNIQYF
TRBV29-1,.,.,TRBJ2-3,TGCAGCGTTGCCCCTAGCACAGATACGCAGTATTTT,CSVAPSTDTQYF
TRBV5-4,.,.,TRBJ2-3,TGTGCCAGCAGCTTGGCCGGGCGGGGACCAGATACGCAGTATTTT,CASSLAGRGPDTQYF
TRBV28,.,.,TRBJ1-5,TGTGCCAGCAGTTTTGCAGGGGAAGGAAGCAATCAGCCCCAGCATTTT,CASSFAGEGSNQPQHF
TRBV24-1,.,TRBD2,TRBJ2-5,TGTGCCACCAGTGACCCGACTAGCGGGGTGGAGACCCAGTACTTC,CATSDPTSGVETQYF
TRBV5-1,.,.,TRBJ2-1,TGCGCCAGCAGCTTGGAGATCGGCGTCGGGTCCAATGAGCAGTTCTTC,CASSLEIGVGSNEQFF
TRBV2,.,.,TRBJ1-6,TGTGCCAGCTCCGGCGGGGGCCAAGGAAGGGTTTCACCCCTCCACTTT,CASSGGGQGRVSPLHF
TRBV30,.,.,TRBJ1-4,TGTGCCTGGAACAGGGAAACAACTAATGAAAAACTGTTTTTT,CAWNRETTNEKLFF
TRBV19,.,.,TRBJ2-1,TGTGCCAGTAAAGAGAGGGTCTTGGCGGGGGCTGAGCAGTTCTTC,CASKERVLAGAEQFF
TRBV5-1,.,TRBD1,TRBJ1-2,TGCGCCAGCAGCTTCGGACAGGAAAACTACACCTTC,CASSFGQENYTF
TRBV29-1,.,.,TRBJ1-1,TGCAGCGTGTATCAGGGGTTGAACACTGAAGCTTTCTTT,CSVYQGLNTEAFF
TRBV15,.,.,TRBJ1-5,TGTGCCACCAGAGGCCAGGGGTCGGGCAATCAGCCCCAGCATTTT,CATRGQGSGNQPQHF
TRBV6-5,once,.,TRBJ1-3,TGTGCCAGCAGACCAACAGGGTTCGCTGGAAACACCATATATTTT,CASRPTGFAGNTIYF
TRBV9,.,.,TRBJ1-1,TGTGCCAGCAGCCACTCAGGGTCTTTCACTGAAGCTTTCTTT,CASSHSGSFTEAFF
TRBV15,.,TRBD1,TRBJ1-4,TGTGCCACCAGCAGATACCCACAGGGGGGCCCTAATGAAAAACTGTTTTTT,CATSRYPQGGPNEKLFF
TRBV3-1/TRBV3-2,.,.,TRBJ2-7,TGTGCCAGCAGCCAAGGCGGAACACCCTCCTACGAGCAGTACTTC,CASSQGGTPSYEQYF
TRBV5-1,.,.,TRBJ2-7,TGCGCCAGCAGCTTTCAGGACACCACCTACGAGCAGTACTTC,CASSFQDTTYEQYF
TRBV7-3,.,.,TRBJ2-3,TGTGCCAGCTCCAGTGGGCAAATCACAGATACGCAGTATTTT,CASSSGQITDTQYF
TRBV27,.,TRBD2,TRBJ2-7,TGTGCCAGCAGTTCCTGGGACTACCACGAGCAGTACTTC,CASSSWDYHEQYF
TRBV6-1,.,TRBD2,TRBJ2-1,TGTGCCAGCAGTGCTCCCAGCGGGGGGGCCTTCCATGAGCAGTTCTTC,CASSAPSGGAFHEQFF
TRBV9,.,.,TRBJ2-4,TGTGCCAGCAGCGTAGCTCCAGGTAGTGAGTGGGCCAAAAACATTCAGTACTTC,CASSVAPGSEWAKNIQYF
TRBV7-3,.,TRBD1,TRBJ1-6,TGTGCCAGCAGCTCCGGACAGGGCGGTTCACCCCTCCACTTT,CASSSGQGGSPLHF